Listed here are 24 T cell receptor beta chains from one sample, sequenced in a study of blood T cell repertoires in COVID-19. Sequenced by immunoSEQ multiplex PCR; TCRdb stores in-frame clones only, minus some. Altogether about 200,000 clones are present, around 81% being singletons, with the ten largest covering about 0.91%. Input material: peripheral blood. Source of these receptors: a man in his fifties or sixties with COVID-19, enrolled during active disease.

The chain joins TRBV25-1 to TRBJ1-1, with a weak D call TRBD1 (6 bases). The germline V gene encodes CDR1 MGHDK and CDR2 SYGVNS. This CDR3 is built from 16 residues. The germline V and J ends were trimmed by 3 bases and 0 bases, with 14 bases remaining between them. The CDR3 loop is CASSELGAGVNTEAFF. CDR3 bases: TGTGCCAGCAGTGAGTTGGGGGCAGGGGTGAACACTGAAGCTTTCTTT.

In its sample, this clone was seen a few times. This chain connects TRBV6-2 or TRBV6-3 to TRBJ1-5; possibly TRBD1 for D (5 bases). Germline CDR1 and CDR2: MNHEY and SVGEGT. This CDR3 region has 16 residues. V was clipped by 4 bases and J by 0 bases, with 13 bases between them. The CDR3 reads CASSSNQGYSNQPQHF. The CDR3 DNA sequence: TGTGCCAGCAGTTCCAACCAGGGTTATAGCAATCAGCCCCAGCATTTT.

The chain employs TRBV27 and TRBJ1-4; 8 nucleotides line up with TRBD1. This CDR3 has 15 residues. Germline lookup yields CDR1 MNHEY and CDR2 SMNVEV (reference sequence). V lost 5 bases and J lost 7; bases outside the gene matches: 9. Here the CDR3 DNA reads TGTGCCAGCAGTCCCGGACAGGGTCGGTTTGAAAAACTGTTTTTT. Protein: CASSPGQGRFEKLFF. Combining the CDR3 with reference TRBV27 and TRBJ1-4 gives the whole variable domain EAQVTQNPRYLITVTGKKLTVTCSQNMNHEYMSWYRQDPGLGLRQIYYSMNVEVTDKGDVPEGYKVSRKEKRNFPLILESPSPNQTSLYFCASSPGQGRFEKLFFGSGTQLSVL.

The rearrangement joins TRBV6-6 to TRBJ1-2, with a weak D call TRBD1 (6 bases). Trimming pared 7 bases from V and 2 bases from J, leaving 17 bases between. The CDR3 consists of 15 residues. Germline CDR1 and CDR2: MNHNY and SVGAGI (reference sequence). CDR3 region: CASTSARQGNYGYTF. Here the CDR3 DNA reads TGTGCCAGCACGTCAGCACGGCAGGGGAACTATGGCTACACCTTC.

This clone was seen only once. The rearrangement uses TRBV9 and TRBJ1-6, with a possible D match to TRBD1 (5 bases). The CDR3 length is 12 residues. The V end was cut by 3 bases, the J end by 10 bases, with 8 bases between. CDR1 is SGDLS, CDR2 YYNGEE, per germline. The CDR3 region has the DNA TGTGCCAGCAGCGACCAGGGCTCACCCCTCCACTTT. It encodes CASSDQGSPLHF.

The table lists this clone with a few counts. The rearrangement joins TRBV19 to TRBJ1-5; 8 bases agree with TRBD1. Germline V lookup: CDR1 LNHDA, CDR2 SQIVND (reference sequence). This CDR3 contains 14 residues. V dropped 9 bases and J dropped 2; count of bases not matched to a gene: 6. The CDR3: CASLDRAGNQPQHF. CDR3 in DNA: TGTGCCAGCCTGGACAGGGCGGGCAATCAGCCCCAGCATTTT.

The chain couples TRBV4-2 to TRBJ2-5, with 8 bases matching TRBD1. The CDR3 has 16 residues. The V and J ends lost 3 bases and 1 base, in that order; junction bases with no gene match: 7. Germline CDR1 LGHNA, CDR2 YNFKEQ. The CDR3 spells CASSQTGTGTQETQYF. In DNA form, the CDR3 reads TGTGCCAGCAGCCAGACCGGGACAGGAACCCAAGAGACCCAGTACTTC.

The rearrangement links TRBV19 to TRBJ1-6; D not certain. The CDR3 has 12 amino acids. V lost 8 bases to trimming and J lost 3 bases, with 5 bases between them. CDR1 and CDR2 (germline): LNHDA, SQIVND (reference sequence). The CDR3 loop reads CASGLYNSPLHF. In DNA, the CDR3 is TGTGCCAGTGGACTCTATAATTCACCCCTCCACTTT.

J is TRBJ2-2 and V is TRBV2, with a weak D call TRBD1 (5 bases). Germline V gene lookup returns CDR1 SNHLY and CDR2 FYNNEI. The CDR3 totals 13 residues. V was trimmed by 6 bases and J by 10 bases, leaving 15 bases between them. CDR3: CASSPRSGPELFF. Written as DNA, the CDR3 is TGTGCCAGCAGCCCTAGGTCAGGGCCGGAGCTGTTTTTT.

The chain couples TRBV7-9 to TRBJ2-7, with a possible D match to TRBD2 (7 bases). The length of the CDR3 is 18 residues. The V and J ends lost 5 bases and 1 base respectively, with 24 bases between them. Germline V lookup: CDR1 SEHNR, CDR2 FQNEAQ (reference sequence). The CDR3 coding sequence is TGTGCCAGCAGCACCCCCTTTGGGGGGGCCCAGAGTTCCTACGAGCAGTACTTC. Its protein is CASSTPFGGAQSSYEQYF.

CDR3 sequence reads: CASSQESRVAERVYF. In nucleotides, the CDR3 is TGCGCCAGCAGCCAAGAATCGCGGGTAGCGGAGAGGGTGTACTTC. The rearrangement joins TRBV4-1 to TRBJ2-7; D is perhaps TRBD2 (6 bases). This CDR3 region has 15 residues. The V gene's germline CDR1 is MGHRA and CDR2 YSYEKL. V was cut by 0 bases and J by 12 bases, with 21 bases left in between.

The chain combines TRBV7-8 with TRBJ2-7, with 10 bases lining up with TRBD1. Germline assignment: CDR1 SGHVS and CDR2 FQNEAQ. CDR3 length: 12 amino acids. The ends lost 8 bases at V and 3 bases at J; junction bases unmatched: 1. CDR3: CASGTGVYEQYF. The CDR3 DNA follows: TGTGCCAGCGGGACAGGGGTCTACGAGCAGTACTTC.

V and J are TRBV11-3 and TRBJ2-2; TRBD1 aligns across 8 bases. Trimming at V came to 5 bases and at J to 0 bases, leaving 2 bases not matched to a gene. The CDR3 extends over 15 amino acids. Germline CDR1 reads SGHNT; CDR2 reads YENEEA. The DNA of the CDR3 is TGTGCCAGCAGCCAACAGGGGGCGAACACCGGGGAGCTGTTTTTT. This sequence encodes CASSQQGANTGELFF.

V and J are TRBV7-2 and TRBJ1-6; TRBD1 is a possible D gene (6 bases). Germline CDR1 and CDR2: SGHTA and FQGNSA. The ends were cut back, 1 base at V and 9 bases at J, with 16 bases in the middle. CDR3 length equals 16 residues. In DNA, the CDR3 is TGTGCCAGCAGCTTAGGGGGGAACAGGGCCTTTTCACCCCTCCACTTT. It yields the protein CASSLGGNRAFSPLHF.

The J gene is TRBJ2-1, the V gene TRBV5-1; 9 bases map to TRBD2. Germline V gene lookup returns CDR1 SGHRS and CDR2 YFSETQ. With 0 bases clipped from V and 6 bases from J, the junction kept 4 bases outside the gene matches. This CDR3 is 15 amino acids long. The CDR3 DNA reads as TGCGCCAGCAGCTTGGGACTAGCGGATTTCAATGAGCAGTTCTTC. This codes for CASSLGLADFNEQFF.

This clone occurred once. The V and J genes are TRBV28 and TRBJ2-1; 11 bases are shared with TRBD2. The CDR3 has 17 residues. Germline values: CDR1 MDHEN, CDR2 SYDVKM. Trimming at V came to 10 bases and at J to 7 bases, leaving 18 bases not matched to a gene. The CDR3 sequence: CATSGLAEPSLGNEQFF. The CDR3 nucleotides read TGTGCCACCTCGGGACTAGCGGAGCCCTCTCTCGGGAATGAGCAGTTCTTC. Full variable domain (rest looked up from reference TRBV28 and TRBJ2-1): DVKVTQSSRYLVKRTGEKVFLECVQDMDHENMFWYRQDPGLGLRLIYFSYDVKMKEKGDIPEGYSVSREKKERFSLILESASTNQTSMYLCATSGLAEPSLGNEQFFGPGTRLTVL.

This clone occurred once. The chain combines TRBV7-9 with TRBJ2-5; D unclear. The CDR3 extends over 13 amino acids. Germline V gene data show CDR1 as SEHNR and CDR2 as FQNEAQ (reference sequence). Trimming took off 1 base at V and 5 bases at J, with 8 bases between the two ends. CDR3 loop: CASSLDHGETQYF. CDR3 DNA: TGTGCCAGCAGCTTAGACCACGGGGAGACCCAGTACTTC.

The chain recombines TRBV10-2 with TRBJ2-1, with a possible D match to TRBD2 (5 bases). Germline V CDR1 and CDR2: WSHSY, SAAADI. Trimming removed 3 bases from V and 10 bases from J, with 10 bases in between. The CDR3 contains 12 residues. CDR3 sequence (DNA): TGCGCCAGCAGTGATCTAGCCCAAGAGCAGTTCTTC. Translation: CASSDLAQEQFF.

The chain couples TRBV5-5 to TRBJ1-4, with D possibly matching TRBD1 (5 bases). Germline lookup yields CDR1 SGHKS and CDR2 YYEKEE (reference sequence). CDR3 size: 13 residues. Deletions cut 2 bases from V and 5 bases from J, with 7 bases between. CDR3 in DNA: TGTGCCAGCAGCTTTTGGGGCAATGAAAAACTGTTTTTT. Its protein is CASSFWGNEKLFF.

The chain combines TRBV5-1 with TRBJ1-1; perhaps TRBD1 as D (6 bases). The length of the CDR3 is 14 residues. The germline V and J ends were trimmed by 6 bases and 2 bases, with 14 bases remaining between them. Germline CDR1 is SGHRS and CDR2 is YFSETQ. In DNA, the CDR3 is TGCGCCAGCAAGAGGGACAACTCCAACACTGAAGCTTTCTTT. It encodes CASKRDNSNTEAFF.

The genes are TRBV5-1 and TRBJ2-7, with TRBD1 as a possible D gene (6 bases). In germline, CDR1 is SGHRS, CDR2 YFSETQ. V was trimmed by 4 bases and J by 4 bases, leaving 21 bases between them. The CDR3 is 16 residues long. The CDR3 is CASSDQAGAVAYEQYF. The CDR3 nucleotides are TGCGCCAGCAGCGACCAGGCAGGGGCCGTCGCGTACGAGCAGTACTTC.

The chain's CDR3 is CASSPDYNSPLHF. CDR3 nucleotides: TGTGCCAGCAGCCCAGATTATAATTCACCCCTCCACTTT. The chain uses TRBV7-2 and TRBJ1-6, with D uncertain. This CDR3 spans 13 amino acids. The V end was cut by 5 bases, the J end by 4 bases, with 6 bases between. Germline CDR1 reads SGHTA; CDR2 reads FQGNSA.

This clone was detected a few times. The rearrangement links TRBV7-8 to TRBJ2-1; 7 positions match TRBD2. J lost 6 bases, V lost 1 base, and 18 bases had no gene match. This CDR3 is 19 amino acids long. CDR1 is SGHVS and CDR2 is FQNEAQ in the germline V gene. In DNA, the CDR3 is TGTGCCAGCAGCTTAGTCGCGGGAGTTCTCGGAATGTTAAGCAATGAGCAGTTCTTC. Amino acid sequence: CASSLVAGVLGMLSNEQFF.

The chain carries TRBV5-1 and TRBJ1-1, with no clear D. The V gene lost 1 base and the J gene lost 11 bases, with 15 bases spanning the gap. The germline V gene has CDR1 SGHRS and CDR2 YFSETQ. The CDR3 loop spans 13 amino acids. The CDR3 spells CASSLSGLSSAFF. In DNA, the CDR3 is TGCGCCAGCAGCTTGTCGGGTTTATCGTCGGCTTTCTTT.